A selection of T cell receptor beta chains follows, all from one sample in a study of early T cells in non-severe SARS-CoV-2 infection. MiXCR, run by TCRdb on the 5' RACE reads, gives a single entry per CDR3 protein. The sample comprises approximately 65,000 distinct CDR3 sequences, around 10% of which are singletons, and about 2.8% rests with the top ten. The source material was whole blood, sampled at baseline. The receptors stem from an adult who was a healthcare worker with PCR-confirmed SARS-CoV-2 infection or an uninfected control (not recorded which). Each CDR3 is given with its conserved first and last residue. A D gene is named only where the DNA matches it firmly. The size field is filled for only some rows; it gives once, few, many or a size class.

abundance	d_gene	v_gene	j_gene	CDR3nt	CDR3aa
.	.	TRBV5-1	TRBJ2-2	TGCGCCAGCAGCTTGCAGGGGAACACCGGGGAGCTGTTTTTT	CASSLQGNTGELFF
many	.	TRBV7-2	TRBJ2-7	TGTGCCAGCAGCCCCGGACCCGGGGGCGAGCAGTACTTC	CASSPGPGGEQYF
.	.	TRBV6-2/TRBV6-3	TRBJ1-1	TGTGCCAGCAGCCTTTATCGTGACGGCACTGAAGCTTTCTTT	CASSLYRDGTEAFF
.	TRBD2	TRBV11-2	TRBJ2-2	TGTGCCAGCAGCTTACTAGCGGGGAACGGGGAGCTGTTTTTT	CASSLLAGNGELFF
few	.	TRBV20-1	TRBJ1-4	TGCAGTGCTAGAGATCTAAGTGTCGGAGTCGCTAATGAAAAACTGTTTTTT	CSARDLSVGVANEKLFF
few	.	TRBV5-6	TRBJ2-6	TGTGCCAGCAGCTTGATGGACGGCGGGGCCAACGTCCTGACTTTC	CASSLMDGGANVLTF
few	.	TRBV12-3/TRBV12-4	TRBJ1-1	TGTGCCAGCAGTTTAATCCAGGGGAACACTGAAGCTTTCTTT	CASSLIQGNTEAFF
.	TRBD1	TRBV18	TRBJ2-6	TGTGCCAGCTCACGGGGACAGGATTCTGGGGCCAACGTCCTGACTTTC	CASSRGQDSGANVLTF
few	.	TRBV3-1	TRBJ1-1	TGTGCCAGCAGCCGCGGAGGTCAGTCCACTGAAGCTTTCTTT	CASSRGGQSTEAFF
.	TRBD1	TRBV4-1	TRBJ1-1	TGCGCCAGCAGCCCGTGGACAGGGACGAACACTGAAGCTTTCTTT	CASSPWTGTNTEAFF
.	TRBD2	TRBV7-2	TRBJ2-7	TGTGCCAGCAGCTCCCCCGGACTAGGCGGGGGGGGTTCGGGCGAGCAGTACTTC	CASSSPGLGGGGSGEQYF
many	.	TRBV11-2	TRBJ2-2	TGTGCCAGCAGCGGTGTAAGGCAGGGACTCACCGGGGAGCTGTTTTTT	CASSGVRQGLTGELFF
.	.	TRBV20-1	TRBJ2-5	TGCAGTGGGGTACGCGTGTACCAAGAGACCCAGTACTTC	CSGVRVYQETQYF
few	.	TRBV18	TRBJ1-2	TGTGCCAGCTCCGGGGGTGGCTATGGCTACACCTTC	CASSGGGYGYTF
few	.	TRBV20-1	TRBJ2-7	TGCAGTGCAACCCTAGCTAGCTCGTCCTACGAGCAGTACTTC	CSATLASSSYEQYF
.	.	TRBV7-3	TRBJ2-7	TGTGCCAGCAGCGAGGGGAGAGGAACCTACGAGCAGTACTTC	CASSEGRGTYEQYF
.	TRBD1	TRBV11-2	TRBJ2-6	TGTGCCAGCAGTTCAGGACAGGGAGCGGGGGCCAACGTCCTGACTTTC	CASSSGQGAGANVLTF
many	TRBD1	TRBV20-1	TRBJ1-2	TGCAGTGCTCCCGGGACAGGGGTCCTCGTCACCTTC	CSAPGTGVLVTF
.	.	TRBV20-1	TRBJ1-1	TGCAGTGCTGATCGGGGCACTGAAGCTTTCTTT	CSADRGTEAFF
few	.	TRBV20-1	TRBJ2-6	TGCAGTGCTAGAGACAGGGCCAACGTCCTGACTTTC	CSARDRANVLTF
few	.	TRBV20-1	TRBJ1-2	TGCATTGCTAGTTGGGGGCCCGGCTACACCTTC	CIASWGPGYTF
many	.	TRBV7-2	TRBJ2-6	TGTGCCAGCAGCTTACCCCCTGGGGCCAACGTCCTGACTTTC	CASSLPPGANVLTF
.	.	TRBV24-1	TRBJ2-1	TGTGCCACCAGTGATTTGCTCGGCAATGAGCAGTTCTTC	CATSDLLGNEQFF
.	TRBD1	TRBV27	TRBJ2-4	TGTGCCAGCAGTTGGCGGACCGGGACAGGGGTTGACATTCAGTACTTC	CASSWRTGTGVDIQYF
.	TRBD1	TRBV7-9	TRBJ1-2	TGTGCCAGCAGCGCAGATCTGGGACAGTTCTATGGCTACACCTTC	CASSADLGQFYGYTF
few	.	TRBV30	TRBJ1-6	TGTGCCTGGACTCTAGGGGGACTCGACCAGAATTCACCCCTCCACTTT	CAWTLGGLDQNSPLHF
few	.	TRBV30	TRBJ2-3	TGTGCCTGGAGTGTACGGAGCGGGTTGCAGTATTTT	CAWSVRSGLQYF
.	.	TRBV2	TRBJ1-1	TGTGCCACCCTGTTGGAGACAGCCCTGAACACTGAAGCTTTCTTT	CATLLETALNTEAFF
few	.	TRBV29-1	TRBJ2-5	TGCAGCGTTAGGACAGCAAAGCGTCAGGAGACCCAGTACTTC	CSVRTAKRQETQYF
.	TRBD2	TRBV5-1	TRBJ2-7	TGCGCCAGCAGCTTGCGGACTAGGGCGGACGAGCAGTACTTC	CASSLRTRADEQYF
many	.	TRBV9	TRBJ1-5	TGTGCCAGCAGCGTAGACGGATTTAGCAATCAGCCCCAGCATTTT	CASSVDGFSNQPQHF
.	.	TRBV5-4	TRBJ1-2	TGTGCCAGCAGCCTCCCACAGGGAATAAATGGCTACACCTTC	CASSLPQGINGYTF
.	TRBD2	TRBV25-1	TRBJ2-3	TGTGCCAGCAGTCGTATAGCGGGGGGACTGACAGATACGCAGTATTTT	CASSRIAGGLTDTQYF
many	TRBD1	TRBV6-1	TRBJ2-7	TGTGCCGTTATGCCGGGACAGAACTACGAGCAGTACTTC	CAVMPGQNYEQYF
few	.	TRBV7-9	TRBJ1-4	TGTGCCAGCAGACCTGACCGGAGGGTCGGATCAACTAATGAAAAACTGTTTTTT	CASRPDRRVGSTNEKLFF
many	.	TRBV4-3	TRBJ1-5	TGCGCCAGCAGCCTGGACCGGAATAGCAATCAGCCCCAGCATTTT	CASSLDRNSNQPQHF
.	.	TRBV30	TRBJ1-2	TGTGCCTGGAGTGTACGCGGGGGCTACACCTTC	CAWSVRGGYTF
many	TRBD1	TRBV6-5	TRBJ1-1	TGTGCCAGCAGATCTGACAGGGCCGAAGCTTTCTTT	CASRSDRAEAFF
few	.	TRBV4-1	TRBJ1-5	TGCGCCAGCAGCCCATCTATGGGACTCATTATGGGGGCCCAGCATTTT	CASSPSMGLIMGAQHF
.	TRBD1	TRBV2	TRBJ1-4	TGTGCCAGCAGAGGGGGCTTAACTAATGAAAAACTGTTTTTT	CASRGGLTNEKLFF
.	TRBD1	TRBV30	TRBJ1-4	TGTGCCTGCGGACAGGGGGCGGCTAATGAAAAACTGTTTTTT	CACGQGAANEKLFF
few	TRBD2	TRBV18	TRBJ2-1	TGTGCCAGCTCACCACTGACTAGCGGCGATAATGAGCAGTTCTTC	CASSPLTSGDNEQFF
few	.	TRBV7-8	TRBJ2-3	TGTGCCAGCACCCAAGGGGGGATCGTGAATACGCAGTATTTT	CASTQGGIVNTQYF
.	TRBD1	TRBV27	TRBJ1-5	TGTGCCAGCAGTTCCCGGGACAGGGTCAATCAGCCCCAGCATTTT	CASSSRDRVNQPQHF
few	.	TRBV2	TRBJ2-5	TGTGCCAGCACTCCCTGGGGGCAGCAAGAGACCCAGTACTTC	CASTPWGQQETQYF
.	TRBD2	TRBV7-9	TRBJ2-1	TGTGCCAGCAGCTTTACCCCCGAGGCCAGCGGGGCCCCTCTCAATAAGCAGTTCTTC	CASSFTPEASGAPLNKQFF